This T cell receptor (beta chain) is drawn from a study of technical replicates of blood from a handful of donors. The CDR3 is 14 residues long. V gave up 0 bases and J gave up 2 bases, with 8 bases separating them. CDR1 and CDR2 from the germline V gene are SNHLY and FYNNEI. Clones were read by immunoSEQ multiplex PCR, and TCRdb kept only the in-frame ones, dropping some. The sample yields roughly 76,000 clones, 65% to 90% seen once. The source of this sequence is a human donor in good health. Some clones in this sample may be carry-over from other donors' samples. Input material: PBMCs. This chain links TRBV2 with TRBJ2-7; the D is unclear. The CDR3 sequence: CASSEAVEAYEQYF. The CDR3 DNA follows: TGTGCCAGCAGTGAAGCGGTTGAGGCCTACGAGCAGTACTTC.